The 10 T cell receptor beta chains reported below all come from one sample, sequenced in a study of OX40 agonist ivuxolimab in advanced cancers. Libraries were prepared by immunoSEQ multiplex PCR; TCRdb keeps only in-frame clonotypes and omits some of them. Of some 14,000 clones detected, around 77% appear once; the ten largest clones hold about 32%. Sequencing was performed on CD4+ or CD8+ T cells sorted from blood, taken in a trial of the OX40 agonist ivuxolimab. Source of these receptors: an adult with an advanced solid tumor such as melanoma, head and neck, liver or kidney cancer.

This clone was picked up a small number of times. This rearrangement joins TRBV7-3 to TRBJ1-1; D remains ambiguous. Germline V gene sequence: CDR1 SGHTA, CDR2 FQGTGA. Trimming pared 5 bases from V and 5 bases from J, leaving 24 bases between. CDR3 size: 17 residues. CDR3 in amino acids: CASSRPKYRLIGTEAFF. DNA for the CDR3: TGTGCCAGCAGCCGCCCAAAGTACCGGCTAATTGGAACTGAAGCTTTCTTT.

The rearrangement uses TRBV7-2 and TRBJ1-2; D is possibly TRBD1 (6 bases). Germline V CDR1 and CDR2: SGHTA, FQGNSA. Trimming removed 5 bases from V and 7 bases from J, with 11 bases in between. The CDR3 contains 12 residues. The CDR3 sequence is CASSRSQGGYTF. The CDR3 nucleotides are TGTGCCAGCAGCAGATCACAGGGTGGCTACACCTTC.

V gene TRBV10-3 combines with J gene TRBJ2-3, with a weak D call TRBD2 (6 bases). The V end was cut by 3 bases, the J end by 1 base, with 14 bases between. This CDR3 comprises 16 residues. Germline loops: CDR1 ENHRY, CDR2 SYGVKD. Here the CDR3 DNA reads TGTGCCATCAGTGATTCTAGAGGAGGGGGCACAGATACGCAGTATTTT. It encodes CAISDSRGGGTDTQYF.

The chain carries TRBV11-2 and TRBJ2-7; 7 nucleotides line up with TRBD2. This CDR3 region has 13 residues. The germline V gene encodes CDR1 SGHAT and CDR2 FQNNGV. Losses at the gene ends were 10 bases for V and 0 bases for J; bases not matched to a gene: 6. CDR3 DNA sequence: TGTGCCACCTCAGCGGGGACCTCCTACGAGCAGTACTTC. It is translated as CATSAGTSYEQYF. The full variable domain, its missing parts supplied by reference TRBV11-2 and TRBJ2-7, is EAGVAQSPRYKIIEKRQSVAFWCNPISGHATLYWYQQILGQGPKLLIQFQNNGVVDDSQLPKDRFSAERLKGVDSTLKIQPAKLEDSAVYLCATSAGTSYEQYFGPGTRLTVT.

The rearrangement uses TRBV28 and TRBJ1-1; TRBD1 agrees at 10 bases. Looked up from germline, CDR1 is MDHEN and CDR2 is SYDVKM. The length of the CDR3 is 13 residues. V gave up 11 bases and J gave up 4 bases; unmatched junction bases: 7. CDR3: CASGTGEGTEAFF. CDR3 coding DNA: TGTGCCTCCGGGACAGGGGAAGGCACTGAAGCTTTCTTT.

V gene TRBV7-9 combines with J gene TRBJ2-7, with D possibly matching TRBD2 (6 bases). Trimming pared 4 bases from V and 0 bases from J, leaving 13 bases between. This CDR3 comprises 15 residues. The germline V gene encodes CDR1 SEHNR and CDR2 FQNEAQ (reference sequence). The CDR3 DNA reads as TGTGCCAGCAGCTCCAGCTCGGGAGACTCCTACGAGCAGTACTTC. As protein: CASSSSSGDSYEQYF. Using reference TRBV7-9 and TRBJ2-7 for the parts outside the CDR3, the full variable domain is DTGVSQNPRHKITKRGQNVTFRCDPISEHNRLYWYRQTLGQGPEFLTYFQNEAQLEKSRLLSDRFSAERPKGSFSTLEIQRTEQGDSAMYLCASSSSSGDSYEQYFGPGTRLTVT.

The chain uses TRBV19 and TRBJ2-7, with 9 positions matching TRBD2. Germline-derived CDR1 and CDR2 are LNHDA and SQIVND (reference sequence). The CDR3 spans 16 residues. The V and J ends lost 3 bases and 3 bases, in that order; junction bases with no gene match: 9. CDR3 region: CASSIGTSSGIYEQYF. CDR3 coding DNA: TGTGCCAGTAGTATCGGAACATCTAGCGGGATCTACGAGCAGTACTTC.

This clone was counted between two and nine times. This chain links TRBV6-5 with TRBJ1-2; 7 bases are shared with TRBD1. With V trimmed by 6 bases and J by 2 bases, 6 bases remained unmatched. The CDR3 covers 14 residues. Germline CDR1 and CDR2: MNHEY and SVGAGI. This chain's CDR3 is CASSSMDRNYGYTF. In DNA, the CDR3 is TGTGCCAGCAGCTCTATGGACAGGAACTATGGCTACACCTTC.

The rearrangement uses TRBV19 and TRBJ1-2; 9 nucleotides agree with TRBD1. Trimming removed 5 bases from V and 5 bases from J; junction bases left unmatched: 9. Germline values: CDR1 LNHDA, CDR2 SQIVND (reference sequence). The CDR3 runs 15 residues. CDR3 in amino acids: CASSSGLGQGYGYTF. As DNA, the CDR3 is TGTGCCAGTAGTTCCGGTTTGGGACAGGGATATGGCTACACCTTC.

Concerning this clone: The germline gene is not matched at one end of the junction; a read error may be the cause. This chain connects TRBV7-7 to TRBJ2-1; 13 bases align to TRBD2. Germline-derived CDR1 and CDR2 are SSHAT and FNYEAQ (reference sequence). The CDR3 is 18 residues long. The CDR3 DNA reads as TGTGCTAGCAGTCGACTAGCGGGGGGACCCAGCTCCTACAATGAGCAGTTCTTC. Residues: CASSRLAGGPSSYNEQFF.